This entry lists 10 T cell receptor beta chains sequenced from one sample in a study of CD8 T cells in ankylosing spondylitis. MiXCR, run by TCRdb on the 5' RACE reads, gives a single entry per CDR3 protein. The sample gives approximately 220,000 distinct CDR3 sequences, roughly 24% of which show up once; about 6.9% is in the top ten. The sample consisted of blood, either unsorted or a sorted T cell fraction (not recorded which). Receptors originate from a male donor with ankylosing spondylitis or in good health (not recorded which).

In its sample, this clonotype was seen many times. This rearrangement joins TRBV5-1 to TRBJ2-3; 10 bases map to TRBD2. This CDR3 is built from 13 residues. J gave up 6 bases and V 6 bases, and 4 bases lay outside the gene matches. Germline V gene data show CDR1 as SGHRS and CDR2 as YFSETQ. CDR3 protein: CASTAGGTDTQYF. The CDR3 DNA reads as TGCGCCAGCACAGCGGGAGGGACGGATACGCAGTATTTT.

In this sample, this clonotype turned up a few times. Being one base from a much bigger clone, this may be a read error. The V and J genes are TRBV29-1 and TRBJ1-2; TRBD1 aligns across 7 bases. Germline loops: CDR1 SQVTM, CDR2 ANQGSEA. This CDR3 is 12 amino acids long. For the CDR3, the DNA is TGCAGCTCCGGGGGAGGGGGCTATGGCTCCACCTTC. Translating it yields CSSGGGGYGSTF. The complete variable domain, with remaining parts taken from reference TRBV29-1 and TRBJ1-2, reads SAVISQKPSRDICQRGTSLTIQCQVDSQVTMMFWYRQQPGQSLTLIATANQGSEATYESGFVIDKFPISRPNLTFSTLTVSNMSPEDSSIYLCSSGGGGYGSTFGSGTRLTVV.

Ten or more counts support this clonotype. V is TRBV4-1 and J is TRBJ2-2, with D possibly TRBD2 on 5 matching bases. The CDR3 is 14 amino acids. CDR1 and CDR2 from the germline V gene are MGHRA and YSYEKL. V gave up 1 base and J gave up 4 bases, with 7 bases separating them. The DNA for the CDR3 is TGCGCCAGCAGCCAAGTAGCGACCACCGGGGAGCTGTTTTTT. This translates into CASSQVATTGELFF.

This clonotype was counted at least ten times. The chain links TRBV12-3 or TRBV12-4 to TRBJ1-2; TRBD1 is a possible D gene (5 bases). The length of the CDR3 is 13 residues. V was shortened by 6 bases and J by 8 bases, with 16 bases between the two germline ends. The CDR3 bases are TGTGCCAGCAGCCCACAAGGGGCGCACGGCTACACCTTC. Protein product: CASSPQGAHGYTF.

This clonotype was counted many times. J is TRBJ2-5 and V is TRBV5-1; the D call may be TRBD1 or TRBD2 (5 bases each). V was clipped by 0 bases and J by 2 bases, with 8 bases between them. CDR1 SGHRS and CDR2 YFSETQ come from the germline V gene. This CDR3 spans 14 amino acids. CDR3 region: CASSLAGQQETQYF. CDR3 nucleotides: TGCGCCAGCAGCTTGGCGGGGCAACAAGAGACCCAGTACTTC.

The CDR3 nucleotides read TGTGCCAGCAGCTTAGTAGGCAGGGCGGACGGCACAGATACGCAGTATTTT. It is translated as CASSLVGRADGTDTQYF. The V and J genes are TRBV7-9 and TRBJ2-3; D possibly corresponds to TRBD1 (5 bases). CDR1 and CDR2 from the germline V gene are SEHNR and FQNEAQ (reference sequence). With 1 base removed from V and 1 base from J, the gap between germline ends came to 15 bases. The CDR3 runs to 17 residues.

For this clonotype: Sequence at one end of the junction differs from germline and may be a read error. The CDR3 DNA reads TGCACCAGCACCGCGGCGGGAGTGATGGAGACCCAGTACTTC. Amino acids: CTSTAAGVMETQYF. The V and J genes are TRBV5-1 and TRBJ2-5; 7 nucleotides agree with TRBD2. Germline V gives CDR1 SGHRS, CDR2 YFSETQ. CDR3 length equals 14 residues.

V is TRBV11-2 and J is TRBJ2-1; 11 nucleotides match TRBD2. From germline, CDR1 is SGHAT and CDR2 FQNNGV. Germline trimming cut 3 bases from V and 6 bases from J; bases unmatched to any gene: 4. This CDR3 region has 15 residues. CDR3 nucleotides: TGTGCCAGCAGCTTTAGCGGGAGGGCATTCAATGAGCAGTTCTTC. It translates to CASSFSGRAFNEQFF.

This rearrangement joins TRBV5-1 to TRBJ2-3; 7 bases agree with TRBD2. The germline V gene encodes CDR1 SGHRS and CDR2 YFSETQ. This CDR3 is built from 14 residues. Trimming cost V 7 bases and J 0 bases; bases outside gene matches: 5. CDR3 loop: CASLADSSTDTQYF. DNA of the CDR3: TGCGCCAGCCTAGCGGACTCTAGCACAGATACGCAGTATTTT.

The J gene is TRBJ2-1, the V gene TRBV12-3 or TRBV12-4; D may be TRBD2 (5 bases). This CDR3 is 15 amino acids long. Trimming took 6 bases from V and 0 from J, leaving 12 bases between them. The CDR3 DNA reads TGTGCCAGCAGCGGACTTACAAGCTCCTACAATGAGCAGTTCTTC. Translating it yields CASSGLTSSYNEQFF.